The TCR beta chain described here comes from a study of cytomegalovirus exposure and HLA in healthy donors. CDR3 length: 11 amino acids. Per germline, CDR1 GTSNPN and CDR2 SVGIG (reference sequence). Points on this clone: The antigen is undetermined.

Sequenced by immunoSEQ multiplex PCR; TCRdb stores in-frame clones only, minus some. The table records 100,000 to 150,000 clones, about 91% of them present only once. Study observations and caveats: Clusters of TCRs from the first cohort tended to co-occur in the roughly 120 validation repertoires (as a later analysis found). Rare TCR sequences predominated, though certain public TCRs were found in many donors. Under in vitro conditions, a few CMV-associated chains were confirmed as specific for CMV antigens. 164 TCR beta chains were listed as cytomegalovirus-associated.

The chain is built from TRBV30 and TRBJ2-5; D might be TRBD2 (6 bases). The sample was PBMCs. The sequence was obtained from a woman aged 18-35 years in good health and CMV-seronegative. The CDR3 here is CASGEGETQYF. The DNA for the CDR3 is TGTGCATCGGGAGAGGGGGAGACCCAGTACTTC.